Listed below are T cell receptor beta chains from one sample, sequenced in a study of T cells in tuberculosis. Profiling relied on immunoSEQ multiplex PCR, and the TCRdb table lists in-frame clones only, not all of them. The sample shows 80,000 to 100,000 clones, approximately 91% of them seen only once. Source material: CD1b-GMM tetramer-negative cells sorted from PBMCs. These receptors were taken from an adult woman with latent tuberculosis. CDR3s include the opening cysteine and the closing phenylalanine or tryptophan. The D gene is left open where the match is weak. Part of the rows lack a size; the others show once, few, many or a class for expanded clones.

clone_size	v_call	j_call	d_call	cdr3_aa	cdr3_nt
NA	TRBV7-6	TRBJ2-1	TRBD2	CASSLGVSGGAQEQFF	TGTGCCAGCAGCTTAGGTGTTAGCGGGGGGGCTCAGGAGCAGTTCTTC
NA	TRBV6-1	TRBJ1-6	NA	CASSPTGNSPLHF	TGTGCCAGCAGCCCGACGGGAAATTCACCCCTCCACTTT
NA	TRBV7-9	TRBJ2-3	TRBD1	CASSFRDRGSDTQYF	TGTGCCAGCAGCTTCCGGGACAGAGGTTCAGATACGCAGTATTTT
NA	TRBV6-6	TRBJ2-3	TRBD1	CASSYLGTGTDTQYF	TGTGCCAGCAGTTATCTTGGGACAGGGACAGATACGCAGTATTTT
NA	TRBV5-8	TRBJ2-6	NA	CASSWRGSTTSGANVLTF	TGTGCCAGCAGCTGGAGGGGCAGCACTACCTCTGGGGCCAACGTCCTGACTTTC
NA	TRBV19	TRBJ1-2	NA	CASSIIGANYGYTF	TGTGCCAGTAGTATAATCGGAGCTAACTATGGCTACACCTTC
NA	TRBV7-8	TRBJ2-7	NA	CASRGGYEQYF	TGTGCCAGCCGAGGGGGCTACGAGCAGTACTTC
NA	TRBV2	TRBJ1-1	NA	CASIMGQGNTEAFF	TGTGCCAGCATAATGGGGCAAGGGAACACTGAAGCTTTCTTT
once	TRBV18	TRBJ1-4	TRBD1	CASSHSRGFDEKLFF	TGTGCCAGCTCACACTCCAGGGGGTTTGATGAAAAACTGTTTTTT
NA	TRBV19	TRBJ2-1	TRBD1	CASRRSGTGPYNEQFF	TGTGCCAGCCGAAGGTCCGGGACAGGGCCATACAATGAGCAGTTCTTC
NA	TRBV11-2	TRBJ2-1	TRBD2	CASSSGLAGGFSPFF	TGTGCCAGCAGCTCCGGACTAGCGGGGGGCTTTAGTCCGTTCTTC
NA	TRBV6-4	TRBJ1-2	NA	CASSDSSSSGTWGGYTF	TGTGCCAGCAGTGACTCGAGCTCATCAGGGACTTGGGGGGGCTACACCTTC
NA	TRBV7-8	TRBJ1-2	TRBD1	CASSPGLDRVGGYTF	TGTGCCAGCAGCCCAGGCCTGGACAGGGTAGGCGGCTACACCTTC
NA	TRBV6-5	TRBJ2-3	TRBD2	CASRTSKEDTQYF	TGTGCCAGCAGGACTAGCAAAGAAGATACGCAGTATTTT
NA	TRBV2	TRBJ1-4	NA	CASTKTQGLLTPNEKLFF	TGTGCCAGCACCAAAACCCAGGGACTCCTGACGCCTAATGAAAAACTGTTTTTT
few	TRBV7-9	TRBJ1-1	TRBD1	CASSSPSGGQGGNEAFF	TGTGCCAGCAGCTCCCCTTCGGGGGGACAGGGGGGCAATGAAGCTTTCTTT
NA	TRBV2	TRBJ1-6	TRBD1	CASSNTGALHNSPLHF	TGTGCCAGCAGCAATACAGGGGCCCTTCATAATTCACCCCTCCACTTT
few	TRBV5-8	TRBJ1-5	NA	CASSLGLEGQPQHF	TGTGCCAGCAGCTTGGGATTAGAGGGTCAGCCCCAGCATTTT
NA	TRBV7-6	TRBJ2-1	TRBD1	CASSFTGGAGHEQFF	TGTGCCAGCAGCTTCACAGGGGGCGCGGGCCATGAGCAGTTCTTC
NA	TRBV19	TRBJ2-1	NA	CASSPPAAIKFF	TGTGCCAGTAGCCCCCCGGCGGCGATTAAGTTCTTC
NA	TRBV7-2	TRBJ2-3	TRBD2	CASSFRGGRDTQYF	TGTGCCAGCAGCTTTCGGGGGGGCCGTGATACGCAGTATTTT
NA	TRBV9	TRBJ2-2	TRBD2	CASSTPLFGGGNTGELFF	TGTGCCAGCAGCACGCCACTTTTCGGCGGGGGAAACACCGGGGAGCTGTTTTTT
NA	TRBV6-5	TRBJ1-4	TRBD1	CASSRAQGAEKLFF	TGTGCCAGCAGTCGCGCACAGGGGGCGGAAAAACTGTTTTTT
NA	TRBV5-6	TRBJ1-2	NA	CASSREVVSGYGYTF	TGTGCCAGCAGCCGGGAGGTGGTTTCGGGATATGGCTACACCTTC
NA	TRBV7-9	TRBJ1-6	TRBD1	CASSGQESSYNSPLHF	TGTGCCAGCAGCGGACAGGAGAGCTCCTATAATTCACCCCTCCACTTT
NA	TRBV2	TRBJ1-5	TRBD1	CASSEAGDRGQPQHF	TGTGCCAGCAGTGAGGCCGGGGACAGGGGTCAGCCCCAGCATTTT
NA	TRBV5-6	TRBJ2-7	NA	CASSSTGDEQYF	TGTGCCAGCAGCTCTACGGGGGACGAGCAGTACTTC
NA	TRBV5-6	TRBJ2-5	TRBD1	CASSPRFDRGLQETQYF	TGTGCCAGCAGCCCAAGGTTTGACAGGGGCCTGCAAGAGACCCAGTACTTC
NA	TRBV2	TRBJ1-2	NA	CASVQGNYGYTF	TGTGCCAGCGTCCAGGGCAACTATGGCTACACCTTC
NA	TRBV5-1	TRBJ2-1	TRBD2	CASSLGGLAGGKHSYNEQFF	TGCGCCAGCAGCTTGGGAGGACTAGCGGGGGGGAAACACTCCTACAATGAGCAGTTCTTC
once	TRBV14	TRBJ1-1	NA	CASSLGARTEAFF	TGTGCCAGCAGCCTGGGGGCGAGAACTGAAGCTTTCTTT